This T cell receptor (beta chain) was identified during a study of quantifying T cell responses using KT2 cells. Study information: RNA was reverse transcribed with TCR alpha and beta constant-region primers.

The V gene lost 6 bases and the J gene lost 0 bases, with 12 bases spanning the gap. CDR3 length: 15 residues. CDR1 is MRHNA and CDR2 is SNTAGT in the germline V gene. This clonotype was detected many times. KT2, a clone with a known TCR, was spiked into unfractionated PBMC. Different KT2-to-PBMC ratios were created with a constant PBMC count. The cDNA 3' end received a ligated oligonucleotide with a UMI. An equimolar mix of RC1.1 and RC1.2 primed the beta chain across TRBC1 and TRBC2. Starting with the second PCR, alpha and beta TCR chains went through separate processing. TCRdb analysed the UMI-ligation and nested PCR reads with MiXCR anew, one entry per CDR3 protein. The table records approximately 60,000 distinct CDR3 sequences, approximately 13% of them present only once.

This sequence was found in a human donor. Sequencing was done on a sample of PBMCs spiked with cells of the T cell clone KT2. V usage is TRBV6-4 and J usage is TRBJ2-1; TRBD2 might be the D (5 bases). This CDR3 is CASSLAGDSYNEQFF. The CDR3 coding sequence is TGTGCCAGCAGCTTAGCCGGGGACTCCTACAATGAGCAGTTCTTC.